Listed below are T cell receptor beta chains from one sample, sequenced in a study of T-cell reconstitution after alpha-beta-depleted transplantation in children. TCRdb used MiXCR to reprocess the PCR reads, holding one entry per CDR3 protein. The data hold 350,000 to 450,000 distinct CDR3 sequences, with about a fifth observed a single time. This material consisted of PBMCs from the stem cell graft donor, taken from the stem cell graft. The receptors here all came from a human donor who donated a stem cell graft to a child with acute myeloid leukemia. Both conserved end residues are part of each CDR3. Each record gives: clone size, D gene, J gene, V gene, CDR3 protein, CDR3 DNA. D genes are given only for firm matches. Only some rows state a clone size, as once, few, many or a class for expanded clones.

clone_size: -
d_call: TRBD2
j_call: TRBJ2-5
v_call: TRBV4-1
cdr3_aa: CATGLAAQETQYF
cdr3_nt: TGCGCCACCGGACTAGCGGCTCAAGAGACCCAGTACTTC

clone_size: -
d_call: TRBD1
j_call: TRBJ2-7
v_call: TRBV5-4
cdr3_aa: CASSLVGGGQGLYEQYF
cdr3_nt: TGTGCCAGCAGCTTGGTTGGTGGAGGACAGGGGTTGTACGAGCAGTACTTC

clone_size: few
d_call: TRBD2
j_call: TRBJ2-5
v_call: TRBV6-2/TRBV6-3
cdr3_aa: CASTPGGSETQYF
cdr3_nt: TGTGCCAGCACCCCGGGCGGGAGTGAGACCCAGTACTTC

clone_size: -
d_call: -
j_call: TRBJ1-2
v_call: TRBV4-1
cdr3_aa: CASSQDWAVEGYTF
cdr3_nt: TGCGCCAGCAGCCAAGATTGGGCGGTAGAAGGCTACACCTTC

clone_size: few
d_call: -
j_call: TRBJ1-5
v_call: TRBV29-1
cdr3_aa: CSVASDRRNQPQHF
cdr3_nt: TGCAGCGTTGCATCCGACAGGCGTAATCAGCCCCAGCATTTT

clone_size: few
d_call: -
j_call: TRBJ2-3
v_call: TRBV7-2
cdr3_aa: CASSFARNTDTQYF
cdr3_nt: TGTGCCAGCAGCTTCGCTCGGAACACAGATACGCAGTATTTT

clone_size: few
d_call: -
j_call: TRBJ2-1
v_call: TRBV29-1
cdr3_aa: CSVVRASSYNEQFF
cdr3_nt: TGCAGCGTTGTAAGGGCCAGCTCCTACAATGAGCAGTTCTTC

clone_size: few
d_call: -
j_call: TRBJ1-5
v_call: TRBV12-3/TRBV12-4
cdr3_aa: CASCMRSNQPQHF
cdr3_nt: TGTGCCAGCTGCATGCGATCAAATCAGCCCCAGCATTTT

clone_size: few
d_call: -
j_call: TRBJ1-2
v_call: TRBV24-1
cdr3_aa: CATSAARDDGYTF
cdr3_nt: TGTGCCACCAGTGCCGCCAGGGACGATGGCTACACCTTC

clone_size: few
d_call: TRBD2
j_call: TRBJ2-1
v_call: TRBV6-5
cdr3_aa: CASSYPTSGRVYNEQFF
cdr3_nt: TGTGCCAGCAGTTACCCGACTAGCGGGAGGGTTTACAATGAGCAGTTCTTC

clone_size: -
d_call: -
j_call: TRBJ2-7
v_call: TRBV20-1
cdr3_aa: CSARDWAAGGGGTYEEYF
cdr3_nt: TGCAGTGCTAGAGATTGGGCGGCAGGAGGAGGAGGCACCTACGAGGAGTACTTC

clone_size: -
d_call: TRBD2
j_call: TRBJ2-1
v_call: TRBV15
cdr3_aa: CATSLERGTYNEQFF
cdr3_nt: TGTGCCACCTCCCTCGAGCGGGGGACCTACAATGAGCAGTTCTTC

clone_size: few
d_call: TRBD2
j_call: TRBJ2-7
v_call: TRBV20-1
cdr3_aa: CSARDPGGLEQYF
cdr3_nt: TGCAGTGCTAGAGATCCGGGGGGGCTCGAGCAGTACTTC

clone_size: many
d_call: TRBD2
j_call: TRBJ2-1
v_call: TRBV29-1
cdr3_aa: CSVALAGSNEQFF
cdr3_nt: TGCAGCGTTGCCTTAGCGGGCAGCAATGAGCAGTTCTTC

clone_size: -
d_call: TRBD2
j_call: TRBJ2-7
v_call: TRBV6-2/TRBV6-3
cdr3_aa: CASSYSGTSGYEQYF
cdr3_nt: TGTGCCAGCAGTTACTCGGGGACTAGCGGTTACGAGCAGTACTTC

clone_size: -
d_call: -
j_call: TRBJ2-3
v_call: TRBV5-6
cdr3_aa: CASSQLGILTSTDTQYF
cdr3_nt: TGTGCCAGCAGCCAGCTTGGGATACTTACAAGCACAGATACGCAGTATTTT

clone_size: -
d_call: -
j_call: TRBJ2-1
v_call: TRBV5-1
cdr3_aa: CASSEGTGNEQFF
cdr3_nt: TGCGCCAGCAGCGAGGGGACGGGCAATGAGCAGTTCTTC

clone_size: -
d_call: -
j_call: TRBJ2-7
v_call: TRBV11-2
cdr3_aa: CASSTPRTRLEQYF
cdr3_nt: TGTGCCAGCAGCACCCCGAGGACCCGACTCGAGCAGTACTTC

clone_size: few
d_call: TRBD2
j_call: TRBJ2-2
v_call: TRBV20-1
cdr3_aa: CSARDTAGVFGELFF
cdr3_nt: TGCAGTGCTAGAGATACCGCGGGAGTTTTCGGGGAGCTGTTTTTT

clone_size: -
d_call: -
j_call: TRBJ1-1
v_call: TRBV29-1
cdr3_aa: CSLLAGGNRGAFF
cdr3_nt: TGCAGCCTACTTGCTGGGGGCAATCGGGGAGCTTTCTTT

clone_size: few
d_call: -
j_call: TRBJ2-7
v_call: TRBV20-1
cdr3_aa: CSARQRRAGLSYEQYF
cdr3_nt: TGCAGTGCTAGACAAAGGAGGGCAGGGTTGAGCTACGAGCAGTACTTC

clone_size: -
d_call: TRBD1
j_call: TRBJ2-1
v_call: TRBV9
cdr3_aa: CASSVGIQGVQFF
cdr3_nt: TGTGCCAGCAGCGTAGGCATCCAGGGGGTGCAGTTCTTC

clone_size: -
d_call: -
j_call: TRBJ2-3
v_call: TRBV30
cdr3_aa: CAWSALGRESTDTQYF
cdr3_nt: TGTGCCTGGAGTGCATTGGGACGGGAGTCCACAGATACGCAGTATTTT

clone_size: few
d_call: TRBD2
j_call: TRBJ2-1
v_call: TRBV12-3/TRBV12-4
cdr3_aa: CASTALAGGLGEQFF
cdr3_nt: TGTGCCAGCACCGCTCTAGCGGGAGGGTTGGGTGAGCAGTTCTTC

clone_size: -
d_call: TRBD2
j_call: TRBJ2-1
v_call: TRBV4-1
cdr3_aa: CASSQVQKGLAGGSRMGNEQFF
cdr3_nt: TGCGCCAGCAGCCAAGTTCAGAAAGGACTAGCGGGAGGATCCAGGATGGGGAATGAGCAGTTCTTC

clone_size: few
d_call: TRBD1
j_call: TRBJ1-2
v_call: TRBV18
cdr3_aa: CASSPGDSHGYTF
cdr3_nt: TGTGCCAGCTCACCAGGGGACAGCCATGGCTACACCTTC

clone_size: -
d_call: -
j_call: TRBJ2-5
v_call: TRBV7-2
cdr3_aa: CASSVHSAAGQETQYF
cdr3_nt: TGTGCCAGCAGCGTCCACAGTGCCGCCGGTCAAGAGACCCAGTACTTC

clone_size: many
d_call: -
j_call: TRBJ1-2
v_call: TRBV20-1
cdr3_aa: CSASMSVSGYTF
cdr3_nt: TGCAGTGCTAGTATGTCAGTCAGTGGCTACACCTTC

clone_size: few
d_call: -
j_call: TRBJ2-2
v_call: TRBV5-5
cdr3_aa: CASSSTPTGELFF
cdr3_nt: TGTGCCAGCAGCTCGACTCCGACCGGGGAGCTGTTTTTT